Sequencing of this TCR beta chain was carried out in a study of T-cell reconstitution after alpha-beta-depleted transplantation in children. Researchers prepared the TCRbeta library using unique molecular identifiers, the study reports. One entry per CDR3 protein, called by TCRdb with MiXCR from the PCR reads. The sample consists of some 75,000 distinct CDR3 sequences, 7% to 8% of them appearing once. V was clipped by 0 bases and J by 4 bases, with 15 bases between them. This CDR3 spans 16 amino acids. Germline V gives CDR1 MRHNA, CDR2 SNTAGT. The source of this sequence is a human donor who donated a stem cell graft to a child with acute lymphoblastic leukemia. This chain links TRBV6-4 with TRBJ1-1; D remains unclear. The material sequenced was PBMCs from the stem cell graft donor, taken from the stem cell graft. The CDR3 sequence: CASSDSIETGPTEAFF. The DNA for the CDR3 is TGTGCCAGCAGTGACTCGATCGAGACTGGGCCCACTGAAGCTTTCTTT.